The following is a T cell receptor (beta chain) sequence with its context. This record belongs to a study of blood T cell repertoires in COVID-19. Overall study context: Collection of acute and convalescent COVID-19 samples took place in the United States, Italy and Spain. Nucleic acid was either cDNA or gDNA, and it came from T cells, B-cell-depleted T cells, or PBMCs.

The CDR3 has 11 amino acids. J lost 8 bases, V lost 10 bases, and 3 bases had no gene match. From germline, CDR1 is MNHEY and CDR2 SVGAGI. Per the original data handling: Quantification of nucleated cells was approximated via reference gene primer amplification. Sequenced by immunoSEQ multiplex PCR; TCRdb stores in-frame clones only, minus some. Clone size and V and J calls were adopted from that table, with D and trimming inferred from the DNA. The sample has fewer than 300,000 clones, roughly 83% seen once. The chain employs TRBV6-5 and TRBJ1-4; 8 bases map to TRBD1. The receptor was isolated from a woman aged 70 to 79 with active or convalescent COVID-19. Sequenced sample: peripheral blood. The CDR3 DNA follows: TGTGCCACCCGGACAGGGGAAAAACTGTTTTTT. Translated: CATRTGEKLFF.